The 13 T cell receptor beta chains below all came from one sample that was sequenced in a study of blood T cell repertoires in COVID-19. Method: immunoSEQ multiplex PCR; TCRdb's copy keeps in-frame clones and lacks some. The sample contains about 480,000 clones, approximately 90% of which appear only once. Source material: PBMCs or T cells enriched from blood (not recorded which). The receptor source for this set is a woman aged 40 to 55 who had recovered from COVID-19.

This chain links TRBV7-2 with TRBJ2-5; 8 bases agree with TRBD1. Per germline, CDR1 SGHTA and CDR2 FQGNSA. Trimming at V came to 5 bases and at J to 5 bases, leaving 10 bases not matched to a gene. There are 15 residues in the CDR3. The CDR3 coding sequence is TGTGCCAGCAGCCCAAATACAGGGGGTGGGGAGACCCAGTACTTC. Translating it yields CASSPNTGGGETQYF.

The rearrangement links TRBV24-1 to TRBJ1-2, with D possibly being TRBD1 (5 bases). The CDR3 is 14 amino acids. V lost 3 bases, J lost 1 base, and 8 bases lay in between. Looked up from germline, CDR1 is KGHDR and CDR2 is SFDVKD. The CDR3 loop reads CATSDTRVNYGYTF. CDR3 sequence (DNA): TGTGCCACCAGTGATACCAGGGTTAACTATGGCTACACCTTC.

The chain is built from TRBV5-1 and TRBJ1-1; TRBD1 matches at 7 bases. Looked up from germline, CDR1 is SGHRS and CDR2 is YFSETQ. With 4 bases clipped from V and 8 bases from J, the junction kept 14 bases outside the gene matches. This CDR3 has 15 amino acids. The DNA of the CDR3 is TGCGCCAGCAGCGATTGGGACAGAGACGGACAAGAAGCTTTCTTT. Translating gives CASSDWDRDGQEAFF.

V usage is TRBV20-1 and J usage is TRBJ2-7, with no clear D. The CDR3 length is 14 residues. Trimming removed 3 bases at V and 3 bases at J, with 15 bases between. Germline V lookup: CDR1 DFQATT, CDR2 SNEGSKA (reference sequence). CDR3 amino acids: CSASYGSGDYEQYF. The CDR3 bases are TGCAGTGCTAGTTACGGTTCTGGAGACTACGAGCAGTACTTC.

This clone was counted many times. The V gene is TRBV5-1, the J gene TRBJ1-2; 8 nucleotides agree with TRBD1. Germline V gene lookup returns CDR1 SGHRS and CDR2 YFSETQ. V shed 0 bases and J 3 bases; nucleotides not matched to a gene: 4. The CDR3 is 15 amino acids. The CDR3 here is CASSLDPGQDYGYTF. CDR3 coding DNA: TGCGCCAGCAGCTTGGACCCGGGACAGGACTATGGCTACACCTTC. The full variable domain, rest sourced from reference TRBV5-1 and TRBJ1-2, is KAGVTQTPRYLIKTRGQQVTLSCSPISGHRSVSWYQQTPGQGLQFLFEYFSETQRNKGNFPGRFSGRQFSNSRSEMNVSTLELGDSALYLCASSLDPGQDYGYTFGSGTRLTVV.

The chain has TRBV4-1 and TRBJ2-1; 10 nucleotides match TRBD2. The germline V gene has CDR1 MGHRA and CDR2 YSYEKL. The CDR3 runs to 18 residues. J was trimmed by 6 bases and V by 2 bases; bases with no gene match: 13. The CDR3: CASSQPGSRTSGINEQFF. DNA for the CDR3: TGCGCCAGCAGCCAACCTGGGTCGAGGACTAGCGGCATCAATGAGCAGTTCTTC.

The rearrangement joins TRBV18 to TRBJ1-2; D is perhaps TRBD1 (6 bases). Per germline, CDR1 KGHSH and CDR2 LQKENI. V shed 6 bases and J shed 0 bases, with 20 bases lying between them. The CDR3 covers 17 residues. The chain's CDR3 is CASSLIRTAESNYGYTF. The CDR3 DNA follows: TGTGCCAGCTCGTTGATCAGGACAGCCGAATCTAACTATGGCTACACCTTC.

The chain has TRBV4-3 and TRBJ2-1; TRBD1 matches 7 bases. Looked up from germline, CDR1 is LGHNA and CDR2 is YSLEER. The CDR3 consists of 17 residues. Germline trimming cut 4 bases from V and 8 bases from J; bases unmatched to any gene: 17. CDR3 coding DNA: TGCGCCAGCAGCCCGGACAGGCTAGGGTCCCAAGGGGATGAGCAGTTCTTC. Amino acid sequence: CASSPDRLGSQGDEQFF.

This chain uses TRBV7-9 with TRBJ1-1, with 8 bases aligning to TRBD1. J lost 0 bases, V lost 5 bases, and 8 bases had no gene match. The CDR3 totals 16 residues. The germline CDR1 and CDR2 sequences are SEHNR and FQNEAQ (reference sequence). CDR3 loop: CASSPRTGHMNTEAFF. CDR3 coding DNA: TGTGCCAGCAGCCCCCGGACAGGGCACATGAACACTGAAGCTTTCTTT.

This clone was found once. The rearrangement links TRBV12-3 or TRBV12-4 to TRBJ1-2; maybe TRBD1 (6 bases). Trimming cost V 3 bases and J 8 bases, with 13 bases left between them. This CDR3 contains 13 residues. CDR3 nucleotide sequence: TGTGCCAGCAGTTTCACAGGGAGTCGGGGCTACACCTTC. It is translated as CASSFTGSRGYTF.

The chain has TRBV10-3 and TRBJ1-2; no reliable D call. Between the trimmed V and J ends, which lost 11 bases and 5 bases, there was a span of 21 bases. CDR1 is ENHRY, CDR2 SYGVKD, per germline. CDR3 length: 14 amino acids. The CDR3 region is CASSVGPHSYGYTF. In nucleotides, the CDR3 is TGTGCCTCCAGTGTGGGCCCGCACAGTTATGGCTACACCTTC.

The chain employs TRBV14 and TRBJ1-1; D remains unclear. Per the germline V gene, CDR1 is SGHDN and CDR2 is FVKESK. The CDR3 sequence is 16 residues long. Trimming took off 3 bases at V and 0 bases at J, with 14 bases between the two ends. The CDR3 region has the DNA TGTGCCAGCAGCCATCGCCTTCCTACCCTGAACACTGAAGCTTTCTTT. It codes for CASSHRLPTLNTEAFF.

The rearrangement links TRBV13 to TRBJ2-1, with a tentative D call TRBD2 (6 bases). With 5 bases removed from V and 7 bases from J, the gap between germline ends came to 18 bases. Germline V gene lookup returns CDR1 PRHDT and CDR2 FYEKMQ (reference sequence). This CDR3 has 15 amino acids. This CDR3 is CASSLREFGLNEQFF. The CDR3 DNA is TGTGCCAGCAGCCTACGGGAGTTCGGGTTGAATGAGCAGTTCTTC.